This T cell receptor beta chain stems from a study of cytomegalovirus exposure and HLA in healthy donors. Findings and limits, study-wide: Exclusion applied to some V segments, including TRBV6-2 and TRBV6-3, as they were indistinguishable. A few of the chains that were CMV-associated were confirmed in vitro to be specific for CMV antigens. An analysis was carried out at a later point. It showed that HLA-associated TCR beta chains were more clonally expanded than equally common non-associated chains.

A few counts support this clone. Its antigen is currently unknown. Healthy individuals who donated bone marrow served as the donors. The PCR contained 60 Vbeta and 13 Jbeta primers. TCRdb's copy holds only in-frame clones and misses some; the assay was immunoSEQ multiplex PCR. The sample has hundreds of thousands of clones; approximately 70% are singletons. The CDR3 sequence is 14 residues long. Trimming shortened V by 4 bases and J by 6 bases, and 16 bases separated the two germline ends. CDR1 LNHDA and CDR2 SQIVND come from the germline V gene (reference sequence). The sequenced material came from PBMCs. The chain couples TRBV19 to TRBJ2-7; D perhaps matches TRBD1 (5 bases). The sequence was collected from a woman aged 25 to 39 in good health and CMV-seronegative. CDR3 DNA sequence: TGTGCCAGTAGTAAGGGCCAGGGAATAGGCGAGCAGTACTTC. Its translation: CASSKGQGIGEQYF.